The text below deals with one T cell receptor beta chain. TCRdb keeps only in-frame clones here, not all; method: immunoSEQ multiplex PCR. The sample lists around 200,000 clones; over 80% were seen once. The CDR3 is 12 amino acids. V was pared by 3 bases and J by 7 bases, with 6 bases between. These data are taken from a study of control samples from healthy donors and cancer patients. The source of this sequence is a man between 18 and 35 years old in good health. The specimen was blood. The V and J genes are TRBV12-3 or TRBV12-4 and TRBJ1-4; D gene uncertain. CDR3 in DNA: TGTGCCAGCAGTTTCATTGGTGAAAAACTGTTTTTT. Translation: CASSFIGEKLFF.